This TCR beta chain was obtained from a study of shared clonotypes between healthy human individuals. TCRdb keeps only in-frame clones here, not all; method: immunoSEQ multiplex PCR. The data hold under 2,500,000 clones, with nearly 97% observed a single time. In regard to this clone: Its antigen is unknown.

This CDR3 is 13 amino acids long. The germline CDR1 and CDR2 sequences are SQVTM and ANQGSEA. The ends were cut back, 7 bases at V and 1 base at J, with 13 bases in the middle. Study conclusions and caveats: Represented diversity, genetic and exposure-history alike, was limited by few donors. The study sampled only blood, and tissue repertoires likely differ.

From CD4+ cells came CD45RA+ naive and CD45RA-negative memory subsets. The sequencing input was naive CD4+ T cells sorted from blood. Subset reported: CD45RA+ positively selected. The receptor comes from a man between 18 and 29 years old in good health. The chain has TRBV29-1 and TRBJ1-1; a weak D match, TRBD1 (5 bases). The CDR3 region is CSESLGGNTEAFF. The CDR3 coding sequence is TGCAGCGAGTCCCTTGGGGGGAACACTGAAGCTTTCTTT. Supplemented by reference TRBV29-1 and TRBJ1-1, the full variable domain reads SAVISQKPSRDICQRGTSLTIQCQVDSQVTMMFWYRQQPGQSLTLIATANQGSEATYESGFVIDKFPISRPNLTFSTLTVSNMSPEDSSIYLCSESLGGNTEAFFGQGTRLTVV.